This passage covers 22 T cell receptor beta chains from one sample sequenced in a study of human T cells and chemical hapten exposure. TCRdb passed the RACE reads through MiXCR, listing each CDR3 protein once. The profile shows around 110,000 distinct CDR3 sequences, 9% to 14% of them singletons. Sample time point: patch test 1, 2 weeks after DPC sensitization. Treatment given: therapeutic diphenylcyclopropenone sensitization with weekly scalp DPC. Sequencing was performed on whole blood, taken in connection with sensitization to the hapten diphenylcyclopropenone (DPC). Receptor source: a woman aged 45-65 years with alopecia areata. Some clones in this sample may be carry-over from other donors' samples.

The chain uses TRBV4-1 and TRBJ1-2, with 8 bases fitting TRBD1. With V trimmed by 0 bases and J by 8 bases, 8 bases remained unmatched. Germline V gene sequence: CDR1 MGHRA, CDR2 YSYEKL. The CDR3 has 15 residues. Here the CDR3 reads CASSQDPTDRGGYTF. As DNA, the CDR3 is TGCGCCAGCAGCCAAGACCCAACCGACAGGGGCGGCTACACCTTC.

This rearrangement joins TRBV7-6 to TRBJ2-2; 7 nucleotides align to TRBD2. The V segment lost 1 base and the J segment 0 bases; nucleotides outside the gene matches: 14. Germline V gene lookup returns CDR1 SGHVS and CDR2 FNYEAQ. The CDR3 spans 20 residues. The CDR3 DNA sequence: TGTGCCAGCAGCTTAGGGCCGATTGGAAGCGGGGAAGCGAACACCGGGGAGCTGTTTTTT. This sequence encodes CASSLGPIGSGEANTGELFF.

This clonotype occurred many times. J is TRBJ2-1 and V is TRBV6-2 or TRBV6-3, with 9 bases fitting TRBD1. V lost 7 bases and J lost 10; bases outside the gene matches: 8. Germline loops: CDR1 MNHEY, CDR2 SVGEGT. The CDR3 contains 13 residues. CDR3 in DNA: TGTGCCAGCAAGAACAGGGGGCGTTGGGAGCAGTTCTTC. This encodes CASKNRGRWEQFF.

This clonotype has at least ten counts. V and J are TRBV18 and TRBJ1-2; possible D gene TRBD1, 6 bases. CDR3 length: 14 amino acids. The ends were cut back, 0 bases at V and 4 bases at J, with 9 bases in the middle. CDR1 and CDR2 from the germline V gene are KGHSH and LQKENI. In nucleotides, the CDR3 is TGTGCCAGCTCACCACCGGGGGCAGGCTATGGCTACACCTTC. Protein: CASSPPGAGYGYTF.

This clonotype has more than one count but fewer than ten. The chain employs TRBV4-2 and TRBJ2-1; 8 nucleotides match TRBD1. Trimming at V came to 3 bases and at J to 7 bases, leaving 8 bases not matched to a gene. The CDR3 is 15 residues long. Germline values: CDR1 LGHNA, CDR2 YNFKEQ. CDR3: CASSHSGTGLNEQFF. The CDR3 coding sequence is TGTGCCAGCAGCCACTCCGGGACAGGATTGAATGAGCAGTTCTTC.

This sequence joins TRBV6-5 and TRBJ1-6; D unclear. Germline CDR1 is MNHEY and CDR2 is SVGAGI. The V and J ends lost 5 bases and 9 bases respectively, with 8 bases between them. The CDR3 spans 12 residues. DNA of the CDR3: TGTGCCAGCAGTACACATCCTTCACCCCTCCACTTT. Amino acid sequence: CASSTHPSPLHF.

This clonotype turned up a few times. The genes are TRBV5-6 and TRBJ1-5; unclear D gene. This CDR3 region has 16 residues. CDR1 is SGHDT, CDR2 YYEEEE, per germline. V lost 2 bases and J lost 4, with 16 bases in between. The CDR3 region is CASSLQTPSGNQPQHF. The CDR3 DNA sequence: TGTGCCAGCAGCTTACAGACACCCTCTGGGAATCAGCCCCAGCATTTT.

This sequence joins TRBV3-1 and TRBJ1-4; D is undetermined. CDR1 is LGHDT and CDR2 is YNNKEL in the germline V gene (reference sequence). Trimming cost V 0 bases and J 7 bases, with 15 bases left between them. The CDR3 totals 16 residues. As DNA, the CDR3 is TGTGCCAGCAGCCAAGAGGACCGGCAGACGAGTGAAAAACTGTTTTTT. Its protein product is CASSQEDRQTSEKLFF.

This clonotype has a count of ten or more. This chain uses TRBV4-2 with TRBJ1-4; D remains unclear. This CDR3 has 14 amino acids. The ends were cut back, 1 base at V and 4 bases at J, with 7 bases in the middle. Germline V lookup: CDR1 LGHNA, CDR2 YNFKEQ. The CDR3 DNA is TGTGCCAGCAGCCAAGTCGCGGGTAATGAAAAACTGTTTTTT. Protein sequence: CASSQVAGNEKLFF.

In this sample, this clonotype turned up a few times. The J gene is TRBJ2-1, the V gene TRBV7-2, with D possibly TRBD1 on 5 matching bases. Trimming stripped 9 bases from V and 0 bases from J, with 12 bases between. Germline V gives CDR1 SGHTA, CDR2 FQGNSA. The CDR3 has 14 residues. CDR3 amino acids: CASQGMDSYNEQFF. For the CDR3, the DNA is TGTGCCAGTCAGGGAATGGACTCCTACAATGAGCAGTTCTTC. Supplemented by reference TRBV7-2 and TRBJ2-1, the full variable domain reads GAGVSQSPSNKVTEKGKDVELRCDPISGHTALYWYRQSLGQGLEFLIYFQGNSAPDKSGLPSDRFSAERTGGSVSTLTIQRTQQEDSAVYLCASQGMDSYNEQFFGPGTRLTVL.

This clonotype was observed many times. V usage is TRBV28 and J usage is TRBJ2-3, with D perhaps given as TRBD1 or TRBD2 (6 bases each). CDR1 is MDHEN and CDR2 is SYDVKM in the germline V gene. Trimming took 6 bases from V and 8 from J, leaving 18 bases between them. This CDR3 spans 14 amino acids. CDR3 bases: TGTGCCAGCAGGCTTTCTGGGACGGGGGCTACGCAGTATTTT. It encodes CASRLSGTGATQYF.

V gene TRBV7-9 combines with J gene TRBJ2-1; 8 bases line up with TRBD2. This CDR3 region has 16 residues. J was trimmed by 6 bases and V by 5 bases; bases with no gene match: 12. Germline V gene lookup returns CDR1 SEHNR and CDR2 FQNEAQ (reference sequence). The CDR3 protein is CASSAPGGGRSNEQFF. CDR3 bases: TGTGCCAGCAGCGCCCCCGGGGGCGGGAGGTCCAATGAGCAGTTCTTC.

The chain couples TRBV6-2 or TRBV6-3 to TRBJ2-5; 8 nucleotides agree with TRBD1. J lost 1 base, V lost 6 bases, and 16 bases had no gene match. CDR1 MNHEY and CDR2 SVGEGT come from the germline V gene. CDR3 length: 18 amino acids. The CDR3 here is CASSRDQGAPSPQETQYF. In DNA form, the CDR3 reads TGTGCCAGCAGCAGAGATCAGGGGGCCCCGTCCCCCCAAGAGACCCAGTACTTC.

This sequence joins TRBV6-6 and TRBJ1-1; possibly TRBD1 for D (6 bases). Germline V CDR1 and CDR2: MNHNY, SVGAGI (reference sequence). The CDR3 runs 16 residues. Trimming left V 10 bases short and J 0 bases short, with 21 bases between. The CDR3 DNA reads TGTGCCACGCGAGATGGGGGAAGGGGGGTGAACACTGAAGCTTTCTTT. Its translation is CATRDGGRGVNTEAFF.

This clonotype was counted between two and nine times. The chain joins TRBV20-1 to TRBJ1-3; D uncertain. From germline, CDR1 is DFQATT and CDR2 SNEGSKA (reference sequence). The V gene lost 6 bases and the J gene lost 4 bases, with 16 bases spanning the gap. This CDR3 has 14 residues. CDR3 bases: TGCAGTGCCACGGACGTAAATGGCGGAAACACCATATATTTT. As protein: CSATDVNGGNTIYF.

A few counts support this clonotype. The CDR3 bases are TGTGCCAGCTCACGTGGGGTGAACACCGGGGAGCTGTTTTTT. Residues: CASSRGVNTGELFF. The rearrangement uses TRBV18 and TRBJ2-2; D gene unclear. Germline V CDR1 and CDR2: KGHSH, LQKENI. Trimming took 4 bases from V and 1 from J, leaving 7 bases between them. The CDR3 sequence is 14 residues long.

This clonotype was counted between two and nine times. The rearrangement uses TRBV6-5 and TRBJ1-3; D ambiguous. Trimming left V 6 bases short and J 5 bases short, with 5 bases between. Germline V gives CDR1 MNHEY, CDR2 SVGAGI. The CDR3 sequence is 11 residues long. In DNA form, the CDR3 reads TGTGCCAGCAGCGGAAGAAACACCATATATTTT. The encoded protein is CASSGRNTIYF.

A few counts support this clonotype. This rearrangement joins TRBV11-3 to TRBJ1-1, with D hard to call. The CDR3 sequence is 16 residues long. Germline V gene sequence: CDR1 SGHNT, CDR2 YENEEA. Deletions cut 5 bases from V and 1 base from J, with 17 bases between. The CDR3 spells CASSPGSWSGNTEAFF. In DNA form, the CDR3 reads TGTGCCAGCAGCCCCGGGAGTTGGTCGGGGAACACTGAAGCTTTCTTT. The whole variable domain, remainder taken from reference TRBV11-3 and TRBJ1-1, is EAGVVQSPRYKIIEKKQPVAFWCNPISGHNTLYWYLQNLGQGPELLIRYENEEAVDDSQLPKDRFSAERLKGVDSTLKIQPAELGDSAVYLCASSPGSWSGNTEAFFGQGTRLTVV.

The chain couples TRBV7-8 to TRBJ2-3, with D possibly being TRBD2 (6 bases). This CDR3 has 17 amino acids. The V gene lost 1 base and the J gene lost 6 bases, with 20 bases spanning the gap. Germline lookup yields CDR1 SGHVS and CDR2 FQNEAQ. The CDR3 region is CASSLGGRREGSDTQYF. The CDR3 coding sequence is TGTGCCAGCAGCTTAGGCGGCAGGAGGGAAGGATCGGATACGCAGTATTTT.

This clonotype was recorded many times. The CDR3 region has the DNA TGTGCCACCCAGGACAGGGGAGGCAATCAGCCCCAGCATTTT. It is translated as CATQDRGGNQPQHF. V and J are TRBV10-3 and TRBJ1-5; 9 nucleotides agree with TRBD1. J lost 2 bases, V lost 10 bases, and 6 bases had no gene match. The CDR3 runs 14 residues. The germline gives CDR1 ENHRY, CDR2 SYGVKD.

The CDR3 here is CASSTYVTGRDQPQHF. DNA for the CDR3: TGTGCCAGCAGCACATACGTGACAGGGCGCGATCAGCCCCAGCATTTT. This chain links TRBV7-2 with TRBJ1-5; 7 bases are shared with TRBD1. V gave up 5 bases and J gave up 5 bases; unmatched junction bases: 12. The CDR3 has 16 residues. CDR1 and CDR2 from the germline V gene are SGHTA and FQGNSA.

The chain carries TRBV5-1 and TRBJ2-1; tentative D call: TRBD1 (6 bases). Trimming cost V 6 bases and J 0 bases, with 13 bases left between them. CDR1 and CDR2 (germline): SGHRS, YFSETQ. This CDR3 comprises 15 residues. The CDR3 spells CASTDGQPSYNEQFF. The DNA of the CDR3 is TGCGCCAGCACCGACGGACAGCCCTCCTACAATGAGCAGTTCTTC.